A single sample is the source of the 31 T cell receptor beta chains below, sequenced in a study of control samples from healthy donors and cancer patients. Using immunoSEQ multiplex PCR, the repertoire was profiled, and TCRdb retains in-frame clones only, with some absent. The table lists 70,000 to 100,000 clones, about nine tenths of them singletons. The sample comprised blood. These receptors came from a man aged 50 or older in good health.

This chain uses TRBV4-1 with TRBJ1-5; tentatively, D is TRBD1 (5 bases). This CDR3 region has 15 residues. V was pared by 5 bases and J by 9 bases, with 20 bases between. Looked up from germline, CDR1 is MGHRA and CDR2 is YSYEKL. The CDR3 nucleotides are TGCGCCAGCAGCTCCGACGGAGGGGCGGGGGGGCCCCAGCATTTT. This codes for CASSSDGGAGGPQHF.

The chain recombines TRBV5-5 with TRBJ1-3; D is perhaps TRBD1 (5 bases). CDR1 is SGHKS and CDR2 is YYEKEE in the germline V gene (reference sequence). Between the trimmed V and J ends, which lost 4 bases and 0 bases, there was a span of 11 bases. The CDR3 runs to 15 residues. CDR3 bases: TGTGCCAGCAGCAGCGACAGCCACTCTGGAAACACCATATATTTT. Amino acids: CASSSDSHSGNTIYF. Filled out from reference TRBV5-5 and TRBJ1-3, the complete variable domain reads DAGVTQSPTHLIKTRGQQVTLRCSPISGHKSVSWYQQVLGQGPQFIFQYYEKEERGRGNFPDRFSARQFPNYSSELNVNALLLGDSALYLCASSSDSHSGNTIYFGEGSWLTVV.

The V and J genes are TRBV12-5 and TRBJ1-2; 8 nucleotides match TRBD1. Germline CDR1 LGHNT, CDR2 FRNRAP. The CDR3 contains 14 residues. After removal of 7 bases from V and 0 bases from J, the junction contained 4 bases not matched to a gene. In DNA form, the CDR3 reads TGTGCTAGTGCCACAGGGGGGGCTAACTATGGCTACACCTTC. As protein: CASATGGANYGYTF.

V and J are TRBV5-1 and TRBJ2-7; TRBD1 matches 7 bases. The junction had 4 bases not matched to a gene; V was cut back by 6 bases and J by 1 base. This CDR3 contains 13 residues. Looked up from germline, CDR1 is SGHRS and CDR2 is YFSETQ. CDR3 loop: CASTRDSSYEQYF. In DNA form, the CDR3 reads TGCGCCAGCACTAGGGACAGTTCCTACGAGCAGTACTTC. Looking up the rest from reference TRBV5-1 and TRBJ2-7 gives the full variable domain: KAGVTQTPRYLIKTRGQQVTLSCSPISGHRSVSWYQQTPGQGLQFLFEYFSETQRNKGNFPGRFSGRQFSNSRSEMNVSTLELGDSALYLCASTRDSSYEQYFGPGTRLTVT.

The V and J genes are TRBV5-1 and TRBJ1-1; the match to TRBD1 covers 8 bases. The CDR3 covers 15 residues. Germline CDR1 SGHRS, CDR2 YFSETQ. V trimming: 2 bases; J trimming: 1 base; junction bases outside the gene matches: 4. CDR3 sequence (DNA): TGCGCCAGCAGCTTTTACGGGACAGGGAACACTGAAGCTTTCTTT. Protein: CASSFYGTGNTEAFF.

The chain recombines TRBV10-3 with TRBJ2-3; D is unclear. This CDR3 has 16 residues. V dropped 0 bases and J dropped 2 bases, with 12 bases sitting between them. CDR1 is ENHRY and CDR2 is SYGVKD in the germline V gene. The CDR3 region has the DNA TGTGCCATCAGTGAGTCTAGGGCTTCCCCCACAGATACGCAGTATTTT. This encodes CAISESRASPTDTQYF.

In this sample, this clone turned up once. V is TRBV2 and J is TRBJ1-1, with unresolved D. CDR3 length: 10 residues. CDR1 and CDR2 (germline): SNHLY, FYNNEI. Trimming removed 3 bases from V and 4 bases from J, with 0 bases in between. CDR3 sequence: CASSDTEAFF. The CDR3 DNA follows: TGTGCCAGCAGTGACACTGAAGCTTTCTTT.

The genes are TRBV7-9 and TRBJ1-1; D is unclear. This CDR3 region has 14 residues. V lost 0 bases, J lost 4 bases, and 9 bases lay in between. The germline gives CDR1 SEHNR, CDR2 FQNEAQ (reference sequence). The chain's CDR3 is CASSLAGRVTEAFF. The CDR3 nucleotides are TGTGCCAGCAGCTTAGCAGGGCGGGTCACTGAAGCTTTCTTT. Filled out from reference TRBV7-9 and TRBJ1-1, the complete variable domain reads DTGVSQNPRHKITKRGQNVTFRCDPISEHNRLYWYRQTLGQGPEFLTYFQNEAQLEKSRLLSDRFSAERPKGSFSTLEIQRTEQGDSAMYLCASSLAGRVTEAFFGQGTRLTVV.

The rearrangement joins TRBV14 to TRBJ1-2; tentative D call: TRBD1 (6 bases). The germline gives CDR1 SGHDN, CDR2 FVKESK. This CDR3 spans 17 amino acids. The V end was cut by 0 bases, the J end by 5 bases, with 19 bases between. The CDR3 here is CASSQDIQGQGRYGYTF. For the CDR3, the DNA is TGTGCCAGCAGCCAAGATATACAGGGCCAGGGGCGGTATGGCTACACCTTC. The whole variable domain, remainder taken from reference TRBV14 and TRBJ1-2, is EAGVTQFPSHSVIEKGQTVTLRCDPISGHDNLYWYRRVMGKEIKFLLHFVKESKQDESGMPNNRFLAERTGGTYSTLKVQPAELEDSGVYFCASSQDIQGQGRYGYTFGSGTRLTVV.

The genes are TRBV11-3 and TRBJ2-7, with D perhaps TRBD1 (5 bases). Trimming left V 2 bases short and J 1 base short, with 9 bases between. This CDR3 contains 14 residues. Germline V gives CDR1 SGHNT, CDR2 YENEEA. CDR3 loop: CASSLSGNSYEQYF. The CDR3 nucleotides are TGTGCCAGCAGCTTATCAGGGAATTCCTACGAGCAGTACTTC.

In its sample, this clone was seen once. The chain's CDR3 is CAIKGQVSYEQYF. DNA of the CDR3: TGTGCCATCAAGGGACAGGTGTCCTACGAGCAGTACTTC. The J gene is TRBJ2-7, the V gene TRBV10-3; 8 bases line up with TRBD1. The germline CDR1 and CDR2 sequences are ENHRY and SYGVKD. The CDR3 loop spans 13 amino acids. V lost 7 bases and J lost 1; bases outside the gene matches: 3.

This rearrangement joins TRBV7-9 to TRBJ1-2; 8 bases agree with TRBD1. The CDR3 covers 13 residues. V lost 2 bases and J lost 8; bases outside the gene matches: 4. CDR1 and CDR2 (germline): SEHNR, FQNEAQ (reference sequence). Here the CDR3 DNA reads TGTGCCAGCAGCTTACAGGGGGCAGAGGGCTACACCTTC. Translated: CASSLQGAEGYTF.

The chain links TRBV20-1 to TRBJ1-3; 8 nucleotides line up with TRBD1. The germline CDR1 and CDR2 sequences are DFQATT and SNEGSKA (reference sequence). This CDR3 is built from 15 residues. J gave up 4 bases and V 3 bases, and 8 bases lay outside the gene matches. CDR3 DNA sequence: TGCAGTGCTAGTGCCGACAGGGGATCCGGAAACACCATATATTTT. Its translation is CSASADRGSGNTIYF.

The gene calls are TRBV7-2 and TRBJ1-2; a possible D gene is TRBD1 (5 bases). Germline lookup yields CDR1 SGHTA and CDR2 FQGNSA. The CDR3 has 16 residues. V was cut by 5 bases and J by 8 bases, with 24 bases left in between. The CDR3 sequence is CASSAHRDAGSGGYTF. The CDR3 nucleotides are TGTGCCAGCAGCGCTCACCGGGACGCGGGTTCGGGAGGCTACACCTTC. Full variable domain (rest looked up from reference TRBV7-2 and TRBJ1-2): GAGVSQSPSNKVTEKGKDVELRCDPISGHTALYWYRQSLGQGLEFLIYFQGNSAPDKSGLPSDRFSAERTGGSVSTLTIQRTQQEDSAVYLCASSAHRDAGSGGYTFGSGTRLTVV.

The chain carries TRBV12-3 or TRBV12-4 and TRBJ2-1, with 7 positions matching TRBD2. Losses at the gene ends were 5 bases for V and 9 bases for J; bases not matched to a gene: 7. This CDR3 comprises 13 residues. The CDR3 is CASSPVSGIEQFF. Here the CDR3 DNA reads TGTGCCAGCAGTCCGGTCAGCGGGATTGAGCAGTTCTTC.

The chain carries TRBV7-6 and TRBJ2-3; possible D gene TRBD2, 5 bases. The CDR3 spans 12 residues. V was trimmed by 4 bases and J by 4 bases, leaving 6 bases between them. The germline V gene encodes CDR1 SGHVS and CDR2 FNYEAQ. The CDR3 nucleotides are TGTGCCAGCAGCTCCGGGGCAGATACGCAGTATTTT. Its translation is CASSSGADTQYF.

The chain is built from TRBV6-5 and TRBJ1-4, with D perhaps matching TRBD1 (5 bases). Germline CDR1 and CDR2: MNHEY and SVGAGI. CDR3 length equals 12 residues. V lost 5 bases to trimming and J lost 8 bases, with 9 bases between them. In DNA, the CDR3 is TGTGCCAGCAGTACAAGGGGAGAAAAACTGTTTTTT. As protein: CASSTRGEKLFF.

V usage is TRBV6-5 and J usage is TRBJ1-1; 9 bases match TRBD1. Germline V gene lookup returns CDR1 MNHEY and CDR2 SVGAGI. V dropped 5 bases and J dropped 7; count of bases not matched to a gene: 5. There are 13 residues in the CDR3. CDR3 loop: CASSNGQGIEAFF. CDR3 sequence (DNA): TGTGCCAGCAGTAATGGACAGGGGATTGAAGCTTTCTTT.

The chain employs TRBV29-1 and TRBJ2-7; a possible D gene is TRBD1 (6 bases). Germline assignment: CDR1 SQVTM and CDR2 ANQGSEA. The CDR3 consists of 12 residues. The V end lost 3 bases, the J end lost 6 bases, and 12 bases lay between the germline ends. The CDR3 region has the DNA TGCAGCGTTGATATACAGGGTAGCGAGCAGTACTTC. Amino acids: CSVDIQGSEQYF.

This chain joins TRBV5-1 and TRBJ1-3; D is ambiguous. The CDR3 runs 14 residues. Trimming left V 0 bases short and J 4 bases short, with 8 bases between. Germline assignment: CDR1 SGHRS and CDR2 YFSETQ. In DNA form, the CDR3 reads TGCGCCAGCAGCTTGGGGGCTCTCGGAAACACCATATATTTT. This translates into CASSLGALGNTIYF. The variable domain in full, with the rest retrieved from reference TRBV5-1 and TRBJ1-3, is KAGVTQTPRYLIKTRGQQVTLSCSPISGHRSVSWYQQTPGQGLQFLFEYFSETQRNKGNFPGRFSGRQFSNSRSEMNVSTLELGDSALYLCASSLGALGNTIYFGEGSWLTVV.

The rearrangement uses TRBV14 and TRBJ1-1, with TRBD1 matching 8 bases. CDR1 SGHDN and CDR2 FVKESK come from the germline V gene. The CDR3 extends over 16 amino acids. J lost 7 bases, V lost 6 bases, and 16 bases had no gene match. CDR3: CASRVPGQADINEAFF. CDR3 nucleotides: TGTGCCAGCAGAGTTCCGGGACAGGCCGATATTAATGAAGCTTTCTTT.

The chain uses TRBV27 and TRBJ1-2; 7 nucleotides line up with TRBD1. CDR3 length: 13 amino acids. V lost 10 bases, J lost 4 bases, and 9 bases stayed unmatched. In germline, CDR1 is MNHEY, CDR2 SMNVEV (reference sequence). The CDR3, as DNA: TGTGCCACGAGCAGAGAGGGGGCCTATGGCTACACCTTC. This gives the protein CATSREGAYGYTF.

J is TRBJ1-5 and V is TRBV5-1, with no clear D. Trimming left V 0 bases short and J 1 base short, with 8 bases between. There are 15 residues in the CDR3. In germline, CDR1 is SGHRS, CDR2 YFSETQ. CDR3 DNA sequence: TGCGCCAGCAGCTTGGGTCCACTCAGCAATCAGCCCCAGCATTTT. It specifies CASSLGPLSNQPQHF.

The J gene is TRBJ2-1, the V gene TRBV14; 7 bases agree with TRBD1. The CDR3 covers 16 residues. The V gene end was trimmed by 1 base and the J gene end by 3 bases; junction bases not matched to a gene: 6. The germline V gene encodes CDR1 SGHDN and CDR2 FVKESK. The DNA of the CDR3 is TGTGCCAGCAGCCAAGTAACAGGGGCATTCTACAATGAGCAGTTCTTC. It encodes CASSQVTGAFYNEQFF.

The chain recombines TRBV2 with TRBJ2-6; D gene ambiguous. V shed 6 bases and J shed 2 bases, with 17 bases lying between them. CDR1 and CDR2 from the germline V gene are SNHLY and FYNNEI. CDR3 length: 17 amino acids. The CDR3, as DNA: TGTGCCAGCAGCCTTTATTTGAGAAGGGCTGGGGCCAACGTCCTGACTTTC. This sequence encodes CASSLYLRRAGANVLTF.

The chain is built from TRBV10-3 and TRBJ1-1; D not certain. The V gene's germline CDR1 is ENHRY and CDR2 SYGVKD. CDR3 size: 13 residues. V gave up 3 bases and J gave up 1 base, with 6 bases separating them. Here the CDR3 DNA reads TGTGCCATCAGTGACCGGGGGAACACTGAAGCTTTCTTT. It translates to CAISDRGNTEAFF.

J is TRBJ2-1 and V is TRBV24-1, with TRBD1 identical over 9 bases. V dropped 3 bases and J dropped 10; count of bases not matched to a gene: 9. The CDR3 sequence is 15 residues long. CDR1 is KGHDR and CDR2 is SFDVKD in the germline V gene. The CDR3 bases are TGTGCCACCAGTGATCCCGGGACAGGGATGGAAGAGCAGTTCTTC. Its protein product is CATSDPGTGMEEQFF.

This clone was seen a single time. The V gene is TRBV15, the J gene TRBJ2-4, with 10 bases aligning to TRBD2. Unmatched junction bases numbered 6, after V lost 0 bases and J lost 7 bases. Germline V gives CDR1 LNHNV, CDR2 YYDKDF (reference sequence). This CDR3 is built from 16 residues. In nucleotides, the CDR3 is TGTGCCACCAGCAGAGAAGCCGGGACTAGCGCGAACATTCAGTACTTC. This codes for CATSREAGTSANIQYF.

The CDR3 DNA reads as TGTGCCAGCTCCCACGACAGGGGCCCGAATTCACCCCTCCACTTT. Translating it yields CASSHDRGPNSPLHF. The chain combines TRBV18 with TRBJ1-6; 8 bases agree with TRBD1. V gave up 6 bases and J gave up 7 bases; unmatched junction bases: 8. In germline, CDR1 is KGHSH, CDR2 LQKENI. The CDR3 is 15 amino acids.

The chain carries TRBV2 and TRBJ1-2; a weak D match, TRBD1 (6 bases). The V end lost 7 bases, the J end lost 6 bases, and 12 bases lay between the germline ends. Germline CDR1 reads SNHLY; CDR2 reads FYNNEI. The CDR3 is 12 amino acids. The CDR3 bases are TGTGCCAGCACACAACAGGGACATGGCTACACCTTC. Its translation: CASTQQGHGYTF. Full variable domain (remainder filled in from reference TRBV2 and TRBJ1-2): EPEVTQTPSHQVTQMGQEVILRCVPISNHLYFYWYRQILGQKVEFLVSFYNNEISEKSEIFDDQFSVERPDGSNFTLKIRSTKLEDSAMYFCASTQQGHGYTFGSGTRLTVV.

This clone has just a few counts. The chain has TRBV7-9 and TRBJ1-6; the D is unclear. The germline CDR1 and CDR2 sequences are SEHNR and FQNEAQ (reference sequence). CDR3 length: 15 amino acids. Trimming pared 1 base from V and 5 bases from J, leaving 9 bases between. CDR3 in DNA: TGTGCCAGCAGCTTAGGGGCGGCAAATAATTCACCCCTCCACTTT. Its protein product is CASSLGAANNSPLHF.